What follows are 23 T cell receptor beta chains derived from one specimen sequenced in a study of CD8+ T cells in alopecia areata. Noted treatment: oral pan-JAK inhibitor, 5-10 mg twice daily. RNA, once extracted, was reverse transcribed into cDNA for use as the sequencing template. TCRdb keeps only in-frame clones here, not all; method: immunoSEQ multiplex PCR. The sample holds about 190,000 clones, 50% to 70% seen once. Sequenced here: CD4+ T cells sorted from blood, sampled at roughly week 49, from a patient treated with tofacitinib. The receptors derive from a human donor with alopecia areata.

The chain employs TRBV6-4 and TRBJ1-2; D possibly corresponds to TRBD1 (5 bases). This CDR3 region has 13 residues. CDR1 is MRHNA, CDR2 SNTAGT, per germline. Trimming shortened V by 4 bases and J by 6 bases, and 12 bases separated the two germline ends. The CDR3 nucleotides are TGTGCCAGCAGTGGTCAGGAGGGGAATGGCTACACCTTC. Its protein is CASSGQEGNGYTF.

The chain links TRBV30 to TRBJ2-1; D is unclear. Germline CDR1 is GTSNPN and CDR2 is SVGIG (reference sequence). This CDR3 has 12 residues. Trimming took off 0 bases at V and 3 bases at J, with 3 bases between the two ends. CDR3 nucleotides: TGTGCCTGGAGTGTAGACTACAATGAGCAGTTCTTC. It translates to CAWSVDYNEQFF.

The rearrangement uses TRBV4-3 and TRBJ2-2; TRBD1 might be the D (5 bases). Germline CDR1 reads LGHNA; CDR2 reads YSLEER. CDR3 size: 15 residues. V was clipped by 5 bases and J by 7 bases, with 17 bases between them. The CDR3 sequence is CASSENRRFYGELFF. For the CDR3, the DNA is TGCGCCAGCAGCGAAAACAGGAGATTCTACGGGGAGCTGTTTTTT.

This clone was seen only a few times. This chain links TRBV7-2 with TRBJ1-5; D is undetermined. The CDR3 has 13 amino acids. Germline assignment: CDR1 SGHTA and CDR2 FQGNSA. Trimming pared 5 bases from V and 4 bases from J, leaving 9 bases between. In DNA form, the CDR3 reads TGTGCCAGCAGCCACGACACAAATCAGCCCCAGCATTTT. Its translation: CASSHDTNQPQHF.

The rearrangement links TRBV5-1 to TRBJ2-7, with TRBD2 matching 7 bases. This CDR3 comprises 14 residues. CDR1 SGHRS and CDR2 YFSETQ come from the germline V gene. V dropped 0 bases and J dropped 5; count of bases not matched to a gene: 5. CDR3 amino acids: CASSLGPREDEQYF. In nucleotides, the CDR3 is TGCGCCAGCAGCTTGGGGCCCCGGGAGGACGAGCAGTACTTC.

The V gene is TRBV7-2, the J gene TRBJ2-3, with 7 positions matching TRBD2. From germline, CDR1 is SGHTA and CDR2 FQGNSA. The CDR3 covers 14 residues. V shed 5 bases and J 10 bases; nucleotides not matched to a gene: 12. The CDR3 loop is CASSRDRDYLSQYF. The CDR3 DNA follows: TGTGCCAGCAGCCGAGACCGGGACTACTTGTCGCAGTATTTT.

The V and J genes are TRBV29-1 and TRBJ1-2; 9 bases are a match to TRBD1. Unmatched junction bases numbered 10, after V lost 4 bases and J lost 13 bases. The length of the CDR3 is 12 residues. Germline V gene lookup returns CDR1 SQVTM and CDR2 ANQGSEA. CDR3 bases: TGCAGCGTTGTCCGGACAGGGGACCTCAGCACCTTC. It translates to CSVVRTGDLSTF.

The V gene is TRBV29-1, the J gene TRBJ1-1; 7 bases are a match to TRBD1. With 4 bases clipped from V and 4 bases from J, the junction kept 6 bases outside the gene matches. The CDR3 extends over 13 amino acids. Germline-derived CDR1 and CDR2 are SQVTM and ANQGSEA. CDR3 sequence: CSVATGRLTEAFF. The CDR3 nucleotides read TGCAGCGTTGCGACAGGGCGTCTCACTGAAGCTTTCTTT.

This clone was seen only once. The chain links TRBV5-1 to TRBJ2-5, with a possible D match to TRBD2 (6 bases). Germline V gene sequence: CDR1 SGHRS, CDR2 YFSETQ. CDR3 length: 15 residues. Trimming took 2 bases from V and 2 from J, leaving 13 bases between them. The CDR3 is CASSLNSGGQETQYF. The CDR3 nucleotides read TGCGCCAGCAGCTTAAACTCCGGAGGGCAAGAGACCCAGTACTTC.

The chain couples TRBV5-6 to TRBJ2-7, with a possible D match to TRBD1 (6 bases). The germline CDR1 and CDR2 sequences are SGHDT and YYEEEE. This CDR3 has 14 residues. V shed 2 bases and J shed 2 bases, with 11 bases lying between them. The CDR3 loop reads CASSFQGNPYEQYF. The CDR3 nucleotides read TGTGCCAGCAGCTTTCAGGGGAATCCCTACGAGCAGTACTTC.

The CDR3 bases are TGTGCCAGCACCTACAGGGGGCCTAATTCACCCCTCCACTTT. Amino acid sequence: CASTYRGPNSPLHF. The genes are TRBV27 and TRBJ1-6, with 9 bases that match TRBD1. The CDR3 is 14 amino acids. Germline CDR1 reads MNHEY; CDR2 reads SMNVEV (reference sequence). V gave up 7 bases and J gave up 6 bases; unmatched junction bases: 4.

The rearrangement uses TRBV7-9 and TRBJ1-5; maybe TRBD1 (5 bases). The CDR3 consists of 16 residues. The germline CDR1 and CDR2 sequences are SEHNR and FQNEAQ (reference sequence). Trimming took 6 bases from V and 2 from J, leaving 17 bases between them. This chain's CDR3 is CASSSNRGGGNQPQHF. As DNA, the CDR3 is TGTGCCAGCAGTTCAAACCGCGGGGGTGGCAATCAGCCCCAGCATTTT.

The chain couples TRBV25-1 to TRBJ1-1; 8 positions agree with TRBD1. The CDR3 contains 13 residues. CDR1 and CDR2 from the germline V gene are MGHDK and SYGVNS. V was clipped by 3 bases and J by 8 bases; unmatched bases: 5. The CDR3 region is CASSDRGLTEAFF. The CDR3 coding sequence is TGTGCCAGCAGTGACAGGGGGCTGACCGAAGCTTTCTTT.

This sequence joins TRBV30 and TRBJ1-1; TRBD1 matches at 8 bases. J lost 4 bases, V lost 0 bases, and 7 bases had no gene match. CDR1 and CDR2 (germline): GTSNPN, SVGIG (reference sequence). The CDR3 runs to 15 residues. As DNA, the CDR3 is TGTGCCTGGAGTGTACGTAACAGGGGGGCCACTGAAGCTTTCTTT. Encoded protein: CAWSVRNRGATEAFF.

V and J are TRBV5-1 and TRBJ2-3, with D hard to call. Trimming took off 4 bases at V and 3 bases at J, with 12 bases between the two ends. The CDR3 length is 14 residues. Looked up from germline, CDR1 is SGHRS and CDR2 is YFSETQ. Here the CDR3 reads CASSRGRGTDTQYF. CDR3 DNA sequence: TGCGCCAGCAGCCGAGGACGTGGGACAGATACGCAGTATTTT.

The V and J genes are TRBV4-3 and TRBJ2-7, with TRBD2 identical over 10 bases. V lost 4 bases, J lost 5 bases, and 8 bases stayed unmatched. The length of the CDR3 is 15 residues. In germline, CDR1 is LGHNA, CDR2 YSLEER. CDR3 sequence: CASSREPGLANEQYF. Written as DNA, the CDR3 is TGCGCCAGCAGCCGCGAACCGGGACTAGCGAACGAGCAGTACTTC.

The chain employs TRBV11-2 and TRBJ2-3; D is ambiguous. Per the germline V gene, CDR1 is SGHAT and CDR2 is FQNNGV. The CDR3 runs 15 residues. Trimming left V 5 bases short and J 2 bases short, with 14 bases between. The CDR3 region is CASSATVPSTDTQYF. The CDR3 nucleotides read TGTGCCAGCAGCGCCACGGTACCATCCACAGATACGCAGTATTTT.

CDR3 loop: CASSLAAGSNEQFF. The CDR3, as DNA: TGCGCCAGCAGCTTGGCAGCAGGATCCAATGAGCAGTTCTTC. The chain joins TRBV5-1 to TRBJ2-1; D gene ambiguous. Per the germline V gene, CDR1 is SGHRS and CDR2 is YFSETQ. The CDR3 consists of 14 residues. The V end lost 0 bases, the J end lost 6 bases, and 10 bases lay between the germline ends.

The chain joins TRBV27 to TRBJ1-2, with 7 nucleotides matching TRBD1. CDR1 and CDR2 from the germline V gene are MNHEY and SMNVEV (reference sequence). The CDR3 has 13 amino acids. Losses at the gene ends were 5 bases for V and 7 bases for J; bases not matched to a gene: 7. Here the CDR3 DNA reads TGTGCCAGCAGTCCAGACAGGGACGGTGGCTACACCTTC. Protein sequence: CASSPDRDGGYTF.

The CDR3 coding sequence is TGCAGCGTTGAATTGTCACAGGGAGGAGATGGCTACACCTTC. Amino acids: CSVELSQGGDGYTF. The chain employs TRBV29-1 and TRBJ1-2, with D possibly matching TRBD1 (6 bases). Trimming took 2 bases from V and 6 from J, leaving 16 bases between them. The CDR3 is 14 residues long. Looked up from germline, CDR1 is SQVTM and CDR2 is ANQGSEA.

The V and J genes are TRBV29-1 and TRBJ2-1; 9 bases are a match to TRBD2. V shed 3 bases, J shed 8 bases, and the junction held 11 bases outside the gene matches. Germline CDR1 is SQVTM and CDR2 is ANQGSEA. The CDR3 has 15 amino acids. This CDR3 is CSVDISQRGEDEQFF. DNA of the CDR3: TGCAGCGTTGACATTAGCCAGCGGGGGGAGGATGAGCAGTTCTTC.

In its sample, this clone was seen a few times. Different DNA sequences within this sample yield the same CDR3. V gene TRBV30 combines with J gene TRBJ1-6; the D gene is possibly TRBD1 (6 bases). Germline lookup yields CDR1 GTSNPN and CDR2 SVGIG (reference sequence). The ends were cut back, 1 base at V and 8 bases at J, with 9 bases in the middle. The CDR3 loop spans 13 amino acids. Here the CDR3 reads CAWSDRGDSPLHF. The CDR3 DNA reads TGTGCCTGGAGTGATAGGGGGGATTCACCCCTCCACTTT.

About this clone: The junction does not match germline at one end; this may be a read error. This chain connects TRBV20-1 to TRBJ2-7; D remains unclear. Germline V gene lookup returns CDR1 DFQATT and CDR2 SNEGSKA (reference sequence). The CDR3 length is 10 residues. In DNA form, the CDR3 reads TGCAGTGCGCTAAGTTACGAGCAGCACTTC. Translation: CSALSYEQHF.